A single sample gave rise to the 14 T cell receptor beta chains below, sequenced in a study of OX40 agonist ivuxolimab in advanced cancers. Clones were read by immunoSEQ multiplex PCR, and TCRdb kept only the in-frame ones, dropping some. In the table there are about 17,000 clones, around 73% of which are singletons. The input for sequencing was CD4+ or CD8+ T cells sorted from blood, taken in a trial of the OX40 agonist ivuxolimab. Receptors were obtained from an adult with an advanced solid tumor such as melanoma, head and neck, liver or kidney cancer.

This clone came up a few times. The chain uses TRBV4-3 and TRBJ2-1; 8 bases are shared with TRBD2. The CDR3 has 15 amino acids. The V and J ends lost 6 bases and 0 bases, in that order; junction bases with no gene match: 4. Germline CDR1 and CDR2: LGHNA and YSLEER. The CDR3 DNA is TGCGCCAGCAGGCCCGGGACTAGCTCCTACAATGAGCAGTTCTTC. Translation: CASRPGTSSYNEQFF.

This clone is labeled medium-sized. The chain couples TRBV7-9 to TRBJ2-5; weak D call: TRBD2 (5 bases). The germline gives CDR1 SEHNR, CDR2 FQNEAQ (reference sequence). Trimming stripped 7 bases from V and 5 bases from J, with 14 bases between. The CDR3 is 13 amino acids. The CDR3 DNA sequence: TGTGCCAGCATGGGTGGGAGCCGGGAGACCCAGTACTTC. Protein product: CASMGGSRETQYF.

Only a few counts were recorded for this clone. The V and J genes are TRBV5-4 and TRBJ2-7; D is perhaps TRBD2 (5 bases). The CDR3 has 14 residues. CDR1 and CDR2 (germline): SGHNT, YYREEE (reference sequence). The V end was cut by 1 base, the J end by 2 bases, with 10 bases between. The CDR3 region is CASSLTVTTYEQYF. DNA for the CDR3: TGTGCCAGCAGCTTGACAGTGACTACCTACGAGCAGTACTTC.

V and J are TRBV7-2 and TRBJ2-7, with TRBD2 matching 13 bases. With V trimmed by 6 bases and J by 0 bases, 8 bases remained unmatched. The CDR3 consists of 17 residues. Germline loops: CDR1 SGHTA, CDR2 FQGNSA. The CDR3 DNA is TGTGCCAGCAGACCTAACGGACTAGCGGGGGCCTCCTACGAGCAGTACTTC. Translation gives CASRPNGLAGASYEQYF.

The CDR3 nucleotides read TGTGCCAGTAGTACAAAATCAGGGGGTAGGGGCGAGCAGTACTTC. Encoded protein: CASSTKSGGRGEQYF. The rearrangement joins TRBV19 to TRBJ2-7; TRBD1 aligns across 7 bases. V trimming: 4 bases; J trimming: 6 bases; junction bases outside the gene matches: 12. Per germline, CDR1 LNHDA and CDR2 SQIVND (reference sequence). The CDR3 extends over 15 amino acids.

V and J are TRBV30 and TRBJ2-1; D might be TRBD2 (6 bases). V was pared by 0 bases and J by 3 bases, with 12 bases between. CDR3 length: 15 amino acids. Germline V gene sequence: CDR1 GTSNPN, CDR2 SVGIG (reference sequence). The CDR3 spells CAWSVEAGLYNEQFF. DNA of the CDR3: TGTGCCTGGAGTGTGGAAGCGGGCCTCTACAATGAGCAGTTCTTC.

The V call is TRBV6-5, the J call TRBJ1-1; D is ambiguous. This CDR3 region has 16 residues. V lost 3 bases, J lost 6 bases, and 20 bases lay in between. Germline assignment: CDR1 MNHEY and CDR2 SVGAGI. CDR3 protein: CASSYQIGPPWAEAFF. As DNA, the CDR3 is TGTGCCAGCAGTTATCAAATTGGGCCACCTTGGGCTGAAGCTTTCTTT.

The V gene is TRBV1, the J gene TRBJ2-4; the listed D gene, TRBD2, was not tested against the DNA. TRBV1 is a recognized pseudogene. The CDR3 sequence is 16 residues long. The CDR3 is CTSKSGRPGVRNIQYF. Here the CDR3 DNA reads TGCACCAGCAAGAGCGGGAGGCCGGGGGTGAGAAACATTCAGTACTTC.

CDR3 nucleotide sequence: TGTGCCAGCAGCTTGCGGCAGGTAACCTACGAGCAGTACTTC. It codes for CASSLRQVTYEQYF. The V call is TRBV5-6, the J call TRBJ2-7; no definite D call. Germline V gives CDR1 SGHDT, CDR2 YYEEEE. V dropped 1 base and J dropped 2 bases, with 10 bases sitting between them. The CDR3 contains 14 residues.

V usage is TRBV6-1 and J usage is TRBJ1-2; D is uncertain. CDR3 length: 11 amino acids. CDR1 and CDR2 from the germline V gene are MNHNS and SASEGT. V was clipped by 5 bases and J by 4 bases, with 5 bases between them. CDR3 residues: CASSYPYGYTF. CDR3 coding DNA: TGTGCCAGCAGTTACCCCTATGGCTACACCTTC.

The V call is TRBV5-4, the J call TRBJ2-2; the match to TRBD2 covers 11 bases. The CDR3 totals 17 residues. V trimming: 0 bases; J trimming: 1 base; junction bases outside the gene matches: 2. CDR1 SGHNT and CDR2 YYREEE come from the germline V gene (reference sequence). The CDR3 region is CASSLDLAGGNTGELFF. For the CDR3, the DNA is TGTGCCAGCAGCTTGGACCTAGCGGGAGGGAACACCGGGGAGCTGTTTTTT.

J is TRBJ2-7 and V is TRBV13; D not resolved. The V and J ends lost 5 bases and 2 bases respectively, with 4 bases between them. The CDR3 has 11 amino acids. The germline CDR1 and CDR2 sequences are PRHDT and FYEKMQ (reference sequence). The CDR3 here is CASSAAYEQYF. In DNA, the CDR3 is TGTGCCAGCAGCGCCGCCTACGAGCAGTACTTC.

The gene calls are TRBV4-3 and TRBJ2-7, with D perhaps given as TRBD1 or TRBD2 (5 bases each). Germline V gives CDR1 LGHNA, CDR2 YSLEER. Deletions cut 0 bases from V and 4 bases from J, with 13 bases between. CDR3 size: 15 residues. The CDR3 DNA follows: TGCGCCAGCAGCCAAGATCCAGGGAGACGGTACGAGCAGTACTTC. Translating it yields CASSQDPGRRYEQYF.

The chain recombines TRBV5-6 with TRBJ2-4; D remains unclear. The CDR3 loop spans 16 amino acids. CDR1 and CDR2 from the germline V gene are SGHDT and YYEEEE. With 1 base removed from V and 0 bases from J, the gap between germline ends came to 11 bases. The DNA for the CDR3 is TGTGCCAGCAGCTTGTTTACAGTACCAGCCAAAAACATTCAGTACTTC. It is translated as CASSLFTVPAKNIQYF.